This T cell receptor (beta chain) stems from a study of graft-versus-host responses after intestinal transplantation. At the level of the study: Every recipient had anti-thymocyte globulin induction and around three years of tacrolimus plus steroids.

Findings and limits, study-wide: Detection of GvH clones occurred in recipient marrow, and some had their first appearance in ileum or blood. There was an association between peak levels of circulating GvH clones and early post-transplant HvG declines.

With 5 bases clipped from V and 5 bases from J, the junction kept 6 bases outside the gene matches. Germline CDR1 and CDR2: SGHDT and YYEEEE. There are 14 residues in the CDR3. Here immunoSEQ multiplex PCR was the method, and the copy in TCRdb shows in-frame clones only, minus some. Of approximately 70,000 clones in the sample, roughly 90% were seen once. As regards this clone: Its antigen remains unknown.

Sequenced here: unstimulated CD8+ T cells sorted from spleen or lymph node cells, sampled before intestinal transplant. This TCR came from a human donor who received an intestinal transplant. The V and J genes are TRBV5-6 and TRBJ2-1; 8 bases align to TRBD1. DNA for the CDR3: TGTGCCAGCAGTCGGACAGGGTTTAACAATGAGCAGTTCTTC. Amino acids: CASSRTGFNNEQFF.